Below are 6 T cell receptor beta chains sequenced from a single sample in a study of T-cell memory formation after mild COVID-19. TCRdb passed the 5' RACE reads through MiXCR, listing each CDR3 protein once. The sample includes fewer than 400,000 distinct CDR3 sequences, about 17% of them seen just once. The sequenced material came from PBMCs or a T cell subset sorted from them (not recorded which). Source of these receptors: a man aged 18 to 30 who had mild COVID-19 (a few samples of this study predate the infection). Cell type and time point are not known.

CDR3 nucleotides: TGCGCCAGTCGGGCTTTTAAGGGCAGTGAAGCTTTCTTT. This sequence encodes CASRAFKGSEAFF. This chain connects TRBV4-1 to TRBJ1-1; no clear D gene. The CDR3 runs 13 residues. From germline, CDR1 is MGHRA and CDR2 YSYEKL. Trimming shortened V by 9 bases and J by 7 bases, and 18 bases separated the two germline ends.

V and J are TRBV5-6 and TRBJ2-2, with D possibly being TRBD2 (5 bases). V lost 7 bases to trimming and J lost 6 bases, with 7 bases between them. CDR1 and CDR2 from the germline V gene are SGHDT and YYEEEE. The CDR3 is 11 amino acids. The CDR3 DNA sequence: TGTGCCAGCCGCGGGTCCGGGGAGCTGTTTTTT. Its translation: CASRGSGELFF.

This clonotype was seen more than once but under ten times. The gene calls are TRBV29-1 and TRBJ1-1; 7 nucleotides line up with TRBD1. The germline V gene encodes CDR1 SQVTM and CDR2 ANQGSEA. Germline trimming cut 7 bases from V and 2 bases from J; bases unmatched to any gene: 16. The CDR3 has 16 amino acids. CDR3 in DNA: TGCAGCGCCGAACCGTCGACAGGGAGGACTAACACTGAAGCTTTCTTT. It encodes CSAEPSTGRTNTEAFF.

CDR3 sequence: CASSLEGETNEKLFF. The CDR3, as DNA: TGCGCCAGCAGCTTGGAGGGGGAGACTAATGAAAAACTGTTTTTT. The V gene is TRBV5-1, the J gene TRBJ1-4, with D possibly matching TRBD1 (6 bases). The CDR3 has 15 amino acids. V lost 0 bases to trimming and J lost 2 bases, with 8 bases between them. Germline V CDR1 and CDR2: SGHRS, YFSETQ.

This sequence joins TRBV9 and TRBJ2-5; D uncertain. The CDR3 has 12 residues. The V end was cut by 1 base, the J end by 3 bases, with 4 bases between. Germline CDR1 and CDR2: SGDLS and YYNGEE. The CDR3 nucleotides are TGTGCCAGCAGCGTAACCGAAGAGACCCAGTACTTC. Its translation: CASSVTEETQYF.

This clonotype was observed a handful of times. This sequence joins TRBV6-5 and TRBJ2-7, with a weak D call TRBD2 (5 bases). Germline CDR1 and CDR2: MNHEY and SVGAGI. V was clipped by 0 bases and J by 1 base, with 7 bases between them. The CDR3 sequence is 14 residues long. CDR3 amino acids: CASSYSRLSYEQYF. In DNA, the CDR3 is TGTGCCAGCAGTTACTCGAGACTATCCTACGAGCAGTACTTC.